This T cell receptor beta chain was documented in a study of regulatory T cells in long-lasting Graves disease. Building the TCR beta libraries relied on iRepertoire HTBI primers, and CDR3 regions underwent Arm-PCR. TCRdb redid the calling of the multiplex PCR reads with MiXCR, one entry per CDR3 protein. There are roughly 320,000 distinct CDR3 sequences in the sample; about a sixth occur only once, and 30% lies in the top ten. Many counts were recorded for this clonotype. The V and J ends lost 3 bases and 7 bases respectively, with 6 bases between them. CDR1 is LGHDT, CDR2 YNNKEL, per germline (reference sequence). The CDR3 sequence is 12 residues long. Time point noted: newly diagnosed GD, antithyroid drugs for less than 3 months. There was RNA extracted from PBMCs, and the TCR library was made from it. Separately, the same data were catalogued under a study of T cells in Graves' hyperthyroidism and ophthalmopathy.

This receptor was obtained from a middle-aged man with Graves disease. Material: peripheral blood mononuclear cells (PBMCs), obtained at new diagnosis, from a patient treated with antithyroid drugs. The chain is built from TRBV3-1 and TRBJ1-4; weak D call: TRBD1 (6 bases). CDR3 in DNA: TGTGCCAGCAGCCAGGGGGCTGAAAAACTGTTTTTT. Encoded protein: CASSQGAEKLFF.